These 28 T cell receptor beta chains originate from one sample sequenced in a study of cytomegalovirus exposure and HLA in healthy donors. 60 Vbeta and 13 Jbeta primers were used in PCR. Libraries were prepared by immunoSEQ multiplex PCR; TCRdb keeps only in-frame clonotypes and omits some of them. The table includes about 110,000 clones, roughly 84% detected once. Sequenced material: PBMCs. Receptors were obtained from a man aged 25-45 years in good health and CMV-seropositive.

For the CDR3, the DNA is TGTGCCAGTAGTATCGGACAGGGCGATGGCTACACCTTC. This translates into CASSIGQGDGYTF. The chain employs TRBV19 and TRBJ1-2; 8 bases align to TRBD1. Trimming took 3 bases from V and 6 from J; bases not matched to a gene: 3. The CDR3 is 13 residues long. Germline V lookup: CDR1 LNHDA, CDR2 SQIVND (reference sequence).

DNA of the CDR3: TGTGCCAGCAGCTTAGGGGGGACAGCTTACAATGAGCAGTTCTTC. It is translated as CASSLGGTAYNEQFF. The J gene is TRBJ2-1, the V gene TRBV7-8; 7 bases are shared with TRBD1. Germline V gene sequence: CDR1 SGHVS, CDR2 FQNEAQ. V dropped 1 base and J dropped 4; count of bases not matched to a gene: 4. The CDR3 has 15 amino acids.

V and J are TRBV23-1 and TRBJ2-1; D possibly corresponds to TRBD1 (6 bases). TRBV23-1 is assigned to the ORF class and has an uncertain function. Trimming pared 6 bases from V and 0 bases from J, leaving 15 bases between. The CDR3 spans 16 residues. CDR3 sequence reads: CASSSPRGSSYNEQFF. The CDR3 DNA follows: TGCGCCAGCAGCTCCCCGAGGGGGAGCTCCTACAATGAGCAGTTCTTC.

The chain carries TRBV6-6 and TRBJ2-7; TRBD1 matches at 10 bases. V was clipped by 7 bases and J by 3 bases; unmatched bases: 3. CDR1 MNHNY and CDR2 SVGAGI come from the germline V gene (reference sequence). This CDR3 contains 13 residues. The CDR3 DNA reads TGTGCCAGCAAAGGGACAGGGGTCTACGAGCAGTACTTC. It codes for CASKGTGVYEQYF.

V is TRBV7-2 and J is TRBJ2-5, with a possible D match to TRBD1 (5 bases). The last part of the DNA fits TRBJ2-7 better; the J call may be wrong. The CDR3 is 13 amino acids. From germline, CDR1 is SGHTA and CDR2 FQGNSA. The CDR3 spells CASSRKQGHEQYF. CDR3 nucleotide sequence: TGTGCCAGCAGCCGGAAGCAGGGCCACGAGCAGTACTTC.

The rearrangement joins TRBV4-1 to TRBJ2-1, with TRBD1 identical over 10 bases. The trim removed 4 bases at V and 3 bases at J, leaving 6 bases unmatched. CDR1 is MGHRA, CDR2 YSYEKL, per germline. The CDR3 covers 16 residues. CDR3 residues: CASSPMTGGVYNEQFF. DNA of the CDR3: TGCGCCAGCAGCCCTATGACAGGGGGCGTCTACAATGAGCAGTTCTTC.

DNA of the CDR3: TGTGCCTGGAGTATCCAGGGGCATCAGCCCCAGCATTTT. Amino acid sequence: CAWSIQGHQPQHF. The V gene is TRBV30, the J gene TRBJ1-5; TRBD1 might be the D (6 bases). V was trimmed by 2 bases and J by 5 bases, leaving 10 bases between them. The CDR3 has 13 residues. CDR1 GTSNPN and CDR2 SVGIG come from the germline V gene (reference sequence).

V gene TRBV4-1 combines with J gene TRBJ2-2, with a possible D match to TRBD2 (5 bases). Germline CDR1 and CDR2: MGHRA and YSYEKL. The CDR3 is 15 residues long. The V end was cut by 3 bases, the J end by 3 bases, with 11 bases between. The CDR3 sequence is CASSHTGADTGELFF. The CDR3, as DNA: TGCGCCAGCAGCCACACTGGAGCGGACACCGGGGAGCTGTTTTTT.

This chain links TRBV7-2 with TRBJ2-5, with a weak D call TRBD1 (6 bases). The germline V gene has CDR1 SGHTA and CDR2 FQGNSA. Trimming pared 5 bases from V and 0 bases from J, leaving 13 bases between. The CDR3 runs to 15 residues. DNA for the CDR3: TGTGCCAGCAGCCGCTGGACAGCGTACCAAGAGACCCAGTACTTC. It translates to CASSRWTAYQETQYF.

The chain carries TRBV7-3 and TRBJ2-3; TRBD2 aligns across 12 bases. J lost 0 bases, V lost 5 bases, and 9 bases had no gene match. The V gene's germline CDR1 is SGHTA and CDR2 FQGTGA. The CDR3 runs to 18 residues. Written as DNA, the CDR3 is TGTGCCAGCAGCGCCGGACTAGCGGGGCCCATTAGCACAGATACGCAGTATTTT. Its translation is CASSAGLAGPISTDTQYF.

The chain carries TRBV10-1 and TRBJ1-2; D gene uncertain. V was pared by 9 bases and J by 0 bases, with 8 bases between. This CDR3 comprises 12 residues. Germline V gene sequence: CDR1 WNHNN, CDR2 SYGVQD (reference sequence). The CDR3 sequence: CASINSNYGYTF. CDR3 bases: TGCGCCAGTATCAACTCTAACTATGGCTACACCTTC.

This chain joins TRBV11-2 and TRBJ2-5, with unresolved D. The CDR3 sequence is 15 residues long. The germline CDR1 and CDR2 sequences are SGHAT and FQNNGV. The V and J ends lost 4 bases and 5 bases respectively, with 17 bases between them. The CDR3, as DNA: TGTGCCAGCAGCTACGAGCGTCTGAACGTGGAGACCCAGTACTTC. Its protein is CASSYERLNVETQYF.

This chain connects TRBV7-8 to TRBJ1-4; possible D gene TRBD1, 5 bases. The CDR3 loop spans 13 amino acids. Germline loops: CDR1 SGHVS, CDR2 FQNEAQ. Trimming shortened V by 10 bases and J by 7 bases, and 16 bases separated the two germline ends. The CDR3 is CATGEGISEKLFF. The CDR3, as DNA: TGTGCCACGGGAGAGGGGATTAGTGAAAAACTGTTTTTT.

The CDR3 DNA reads TGCGCCAGCAGCTTGCGGTACTACGAGGTCAGCAATCAGCCCCAGCATTTT. It is translated as CASSLRYYEVSNQPQHF. This rearrangement joins TRBV4-1 to TRBJ1-5; unclear D gene. This CDR3 has 17 residues. The germline V and J ends were trimmed by 5 bases and 1 base, with 18 bases remaining between them. Germline CDR1 is MGHRA and CDR2 is YSYEKL.

The chain couples TRBV30 to TRBJ1-2; 9 bases fit TRBD1. The CDR3 runs 13 residues. Germline CDR1 GTSNPN, CDR2 SVGIG (reference sequence). Unmatched junction bases numbered 12, after V lost 2 bases and J lost 14 bases. CDR3: CAWSLGQGYPWTF. The CDR3, as DNA: TGTGCCTGGAGTTTGGGACAGGGTTATCCGTGGACCTTC.

The chain is built from TRBV29-1 and TRBJ2-1; 9 bases fit TRBD1. The CDR3 is made up of 13 amino acids. V was pared by 8 bases and J by 7 bases, with 9 bases of the junction left unmatched. CDR1 and CDR2 from the germline V gene are SQVTM and ANQGSEA. CDR3 region: CSMTWTGVNEQFF. The CDR3 DNA reads TGCAGCATGACCTGGACAGGGGTGAATGAGCAGTTCTTC.

This clone was recorded a few times. This chain joins TRBV5-1 and TRBJ1-4, with no clear D. The V end was cut by 0 bases, the J end by 7 bases, with 10 bases between. CDR3 length: 14 amino acids. Germline CDR1 is SGHRS and CDR2 is YFSETQ. The CDR3 nucleotides read TGCGCCAGCAGCTTGGGCGTACGTGGTGAAAAACTGTTTTTT. As protein: CASSLGVRGEKLFF.

The chain recombines TRBV7-2 with TRBJ2-1; possibly TRBD2 for D (7 bases). The CDR3 extends over 15 amino acids. CDR1 is SGHTA, CDR2 FQGNSA, per germline. V was cut by 1 base and J by 9 bases, with 16 bases left in between. In DNA, the CDR3 is TGTGCCAGCAGCTTAGTTGAGGGGGGGCTACCTGAGCAGTTCTTC. Amino acid sequence: CASSLVEGGLPEQFF.

The count of this clone is one. The rearrangement links TRBV4-2 to TRBJ1-5; D call uncertain. V was cut by 0 bases and J by 9 bases, with 15 bases left in between. Germline CDR1 and CDR2: LGHNA and YNFKEQ. The CDR3 sequence is 15 residues long. DNA for the CDR3: TGTGCCAGCAGCCAAGAAAGGACTGTCCTAGGGCCCCAGCATTTT. Protein: CASSQERTVLGPQHF.

Notes on this clone: Its ends do not fully match the called genes, so a read error is possible. The J gene is TRBJ1-1, the V gene TRBV9, with 8 bases identical to TRBD1. This CDR3 is built from 15 residues. Germline V gene lookup returns CDR1 SGDLS and CDR2 YYNGEE. CDR3 sequence: CAGSAVSGQAKRAFF. CDR3 DNA: TGTGCCGGCAGCGCTGTATCGGGACAGGCAAAAAGAGCTTTCTTT.

V gene TRBV10-1 combines with J gene TRBJ2-1, with TRBD2 matching over 9 bases. Per the germline V gene, CDR1 is WNHNN and CDR2 is SYGVQD (reference sequence). There are 14 residues in the CDR3. V shed 1 base, J shed 6 bases, and the junction held 1 base outside the gene matches. The CDR3 region has the DNA TGCGCCAGCAGTGAGTGGCGGGGGGGCAATGAGCAGTTCTTC. Translated, it gives CASSEWRGGNEQFF.

This chain joins TRBV5-4 and TRBJ1-2, with TRBD1 matching 7 bases. The CDR3 is made up of 15 amino acids. J lost 4 bases, V lost 0 bases, and 6 bases had no gene match. Germline CDR1 is SGHNT and CDR2 is YYREEE (reference sequence). The CDR3 reads CASSLDHRDSYGYTF. The CDR3, as DNA: TGTGCCAGCAGCTTGGACCACCGGGACAGCTATGGCTACACCTTC.

This clone showed up just a few times. The rearrangement links TRBV11-2 to TRBJ1-2; 12 bases align to TRBD1. V gave up 2 bases and J gave up 8 bases; unmatched junction bases: 6. Looked up from germline, CDR1 is SGHAT and CDR2 is FQNNGV. The CDR3 totals 15 residues. In nucleotides, the CDR3 is TGTGCCAGCAGCTTAAAAGGGGACAGGGGGCGAGGCTACACCTTC. This codes for CASSLKGDRGRGYTF.

This clone is a singleton in its sample. V and J are TRBV19 and TRBJ1-4, with D maybe TRBD1 (5 bases). Germline V gene data show CDR1 as LNHDA and CDR2 as SQIVND (reference sequence). The CDR3 has 15 residues. Trimming shortened V by 5 bases and J by 3 bases, and 13 bases separated the two germline ends. The CDR3 nucleotides are TGTGCCAGTAGTGCCCAGCGGGACCCTAATGAAAAACTGTTTTTT. It yields the protein CASSAQRDPNEKLFF.

The rearrangement uses TRBV4-2 and TRBJ2-7; a weak D match, TRBD2 (6 bases). This CDR3 spans 15 amino acids. Germline values: CDR1 LGHNA, CDR2 YNFKEQ. Trimming pared 1 base from V and 1 base from J, leaving 11 bases between. The CDR3 DNA reads as TGTGCCAGCAGCCAAGCCCAGGCGGGGTCCTACGAGCAGTACTTC. This translates into CASSQAQAGSYEQYF.

This clone has only one observation. The chain employs TRBV7-2 and TRBJ1-3, with TRBD1 matching 7 bases. Germline V lookup: CDR1 SGHTA, CDR2 FQGNSA. The trim removed 1 base at V and 3 bases at J, leaving 3 bases unmatched. The CDR3 consists of 15 residues. The CDR3 DNA is TGTGCCAGCAGCTTAGTGGCAGGGGGTGGAAACACCATATATTTT. Encoded protein: CASSLVAGGGNTIYF.

The chain recombines TRBV2 with TRBJ1-2; D is possibly TRBD1 (6 bases). Germline CDR1 reads SNHLY; CDR2 reads FYNNEI. The CDR3 length is 14 residues. Between the trimmed V and J ends, which lost 5 bases and 4 bases, there was a span of 14 bases. Written as DNA, the CDR3 is TGTGCCAGCAGTCGGGATAGGGGGTCCTATGGCTACACCTTC. Protein product: CASSRDRGSYGYTF.

The rearrangement links TRBV9 to TRBJ1-3, with D possibly being TRBD1 (6 bases). Trimming shortened V by 0 bases and J by 0 bases, and 13 bases separated the two germline ends. The CDR3 spans 17 residues. Per germline, CDR1 SGDLS and CDR2 YYNGEE. This CDR3 is CASSVGGGRLSGNTIYF. The CDR3 DNA reads TGTGCCAGCAGCGTAGGAGGGGGACGGCTCTCTGGAAACACCATATATTTT.